This T cell receptor beta chain was sequenced during a study of blood T cell repertoires in COVID-19. Study summary: Both acute and convalescent COVID-19 samples were obtained from the United States, Italy and Spain.

Unmatched junction bases numbered 15, after V lost 6 bases and J lost 4 bases. The CDR3 covers 16 residues. Germline CDR1 MDHEN, CDR2 SYDVKM. Repertoires were generated with immunoSEQ multiplex PCR, while TCRdb's copy carries only in-frame clones and drops some. The sample records hundreds of thousands of clones, around 88% being singletons. The gene calls are TRBV28 and TRBJ2-7; 7 bases are shared with TRBD2. This clonotype originated in a woman under 40 with acute or convalescent COVID-19. The sequenced material came from peripheral blood. CDR3 nucleotide sequence: TGTGCCAGCAGCCACCGGGCGGGAGCGGCTCCTTACGAGCAGTACTTC. Translation: CASSHRAGAAPYEQYF.